This is a list of T cell receptor beta chains from one sample in a study of T cell responses to AZD1222 COVID-19 vaccine. Measured with immunoSEQ multiplex PCR; TCRdb has only the in-frame clones, and not every one. This table has 90,000 to 95,000 clones, approximately 91% appearing once. This material consisted of peripheral blood, taken on day 0 of AZD1222 vaccination. The receptors shown here come from an adult in good health. Each CDR3 is given with its conserved first and last residue. A D gene is named only where the DNA matches it firmly. The size entry is marked missing in some rows and otherwise reads once, few, many or a size class.

v_gene,j_gene,abundance,d_gene,CDR3aa,CDR3nt
TRBV9,TRBJ2-1,-,-,CASSLQGYNEQFF,TGTGCCAGCAGCCTACAGGGTTACAATGAGCAGTTCTTC
TRBV19,TRBJ1-5,-,-,CASSIGRGLNQPQHF,TGTGCCAGTAGTATCGGAAGGGGATTAAATCAGCCCCAGCATTTT
TRBV27,TRBJ1-6,-,TRBD1,CASSKTGGSRGNSPLHF,TGTGCCAGCAGTAAGACAGGGGGAAGTAGGGGTAATTCACCCCTCCACTTT
TRBV3-1/TRBV3-2,TRBJ2-6,-,-,CASSQATAGSGANVLTF,TGTGCCAGCAGCCAAGCCACAGCCGGCTCTGGGGCCAACGTCCTGACTTTC
TRBV28,TRBJ1-5,-,-,CASSSRSNQPQHF,TGTGCCAGCAGTTCCAGGAGCAATCAGCCCCAGCATTTT
TRBV6-1,TRBJ2-5,once,TRBD2,CASSEGLLAGGSETQYF,TGTGCCAGCAGTGAGGGGCTCCTAGCGGGGGGGAGTGAGACCCAGTACTTC
TRBV28,TRBJ1-2,once,TRBD1,CASSQPTGGEDGYTF,TGTGCCAGTTCTCAACCGACAGGGGGCGAAGATGGCTACACCTTC
TRBV19,TRBJ1-1,many,TRBD1,CASSMRTDRARPEAFF,TGTGCCAGTAGTATGAGGACCGACAGGGCCCGGCCTGAAGCTTTCTTT
TRBV3-1/TRBV3-2,TRBJ1-1,-,-,CASSQGGEGVTFF,TGTGCCAGCAGCCAAGGGGGCGAAGGAGTTACTTTCTTT
TRBV7-9,TRBJ1-2,-,-,CASSFGGLDGYTF,TGTGCCAGCAGCTTCGGGGGGCTGGATGGCTACACCTTC
TRBV18,TRBJ1-1,-,-,CASSPLGSGVNTEAFF,TGTGCCAGCTCACCACTGGGGTCAGGAGTGAACACTGAAGCTTTCTTT
TRBV7-6,TRBJ2-2,-,-,CASSFQTGTNTGELFF,TGTGCCAGCAGCTTCCAAACAGGGACGAACACCGGGGAGCTGTTTTTT
TRBV2,TRBJ1-2,-,-,CASSEQGNAGYTF,TGTGCCAGCAGTGAACAGGGAAATGCTGGCTACACCTTC
TRBV4-3,TRBJ1-2,-,-,CASSQEGWYGYTF,TGCGCCAGCAGCCAAGAGGGGTGGTATGGCTACACCTTC
TRBV24-1,TRBJ2-1,-,-,CATRGLGRANEQFF,TGTGCCACCAGGGGCCTCGGCCGTGCCAATGAGCAGTTCTTC
TRBV7-2,TRBJ2-2,-,TRBD2,CASSIAGRGNTGELFF,TGTGCCAGCAGCATAGCGGGGAGGGGAAACACCGGGGAGCTGTTTTTT
TRBV4-1,TRBJ2-7,-,-,CASSQNSASSYEQYF,TGCGCCAGCAGCCAAAACAGCGCAAGCTCCTACGAGCAGTACTTC
TRBV9,TRBJ1-6,-,TRBD1,CASSGGDSYNSPLHF,TGTGCCAGCAGCGGGGGGGACAGTTATAATTCACCCCTCCACTTT
TRBV5-6,TRBJ1-1,-,-,CASSLVAGTEAFF,TGTGCCAGCAGCTTGGTGGCAGGGACTGAAGCTTTCTTT
TRBV7-2,TRBJ2-7,-,-,CASSPGVNTYEQYF,TGTGCCAGCAGCCCGGGGGTCAATACCTACGAGCAGTACTTC
TRBV4-2,TRBJ1-1,-,-,CASSLDTSNTEAFF,TGTGCCAGCAGTCTAGATACATCTAACACTGAAGCTTTCTTT
TRBV10-3,TRBJ1-1,-,-,CAIISRGGPEAFF,TGTGCCATCATAAGCCGAGGGGGACCCGAAGCTTTCTTT
TRBV6-5,TRBJ1-1,-,TRBD1,CASRDRDNTEAFF,TGTGCCAGCCGGGACAGGGATAACACTGAAGCTTTCTTT
TRBV14,TRBJ2-7,-,-,CASSQGVGGTYEQYF,TGTGCCAGCAGCCAAGGAGTGGGCGGAACCTACGAGCAGTACTTC
TRBV28,TRBJ1-5,-,TRBD1,CASSLGDRFHQPQHF,TGTGCCAGCAGTTTAGGGGACAGGTTCCATCAGCCCCAGCATTTT
TRBV18,TRBJ2-5,-,-,CASSPPGTRYQETQYF,TGTGCCAGCTCACCACCGGGGACTCGGTACCAAGAGACCCAGTACTTC
TRBV12-5,TRBJ1-1,-,TRBD1,CASGLDSGQGTFF,TGTGCTAGTGGTTTAGATTCGGGACAGGGGACTTTCTTT
TRBV6-4,TRBJ1-2,-,-,CASSEQLNYGYTF,TGTGCCAGCAGTGAACAGCTTAACTATGGCTACACCTTC
TRBV7-2,TRBJ2-1,once,-,CASSLSERDEQFF,TGTGCCAGCAGCTTAAGCGAGAGAGATGAGCAGTTCTTC
TRBV9,TRBJ2-3,-,-,CASSVVLTDTQYF,TGTGCCAGCAGCGTAGTGCTCACAGATACGCAGTATTTT
TRBV27,TRBJ2-1,-,-,CASSSQTAGRYNEQFF,TGTGCCAGCAGTTCCCAGACAGCTGGACGCTACAATGAGCAGTTCTTC
TRBV5-1,TRBJ2-5,-,-,CASSFSARSQETQYF,TGCGCCAGCAGCTTCTCTGCGAGATCCCAAGAGACCCAGTACTTC
TRBV27,TRBJ1-2,once,-,CASSLGTGYGYTF,TGTGCCAGCAGTTTAGGGACCGGCTATGGCTACACCTTC
TRBV23-1,TRBJ2-2,-,-,CASSHLSRENANTGELFF,TGCGCCAGCAGTCATCTCTCAAGGGAAAACGCGAACACCGGGGAGCTGTTTTTT
TRBV5-8,TRBJ1-1,-,-,CASIRAYVTEAFF,TGTGCCAGCATCAGAGCTTACGTTACTGAAGCTTTCTTT
TRBV19,TRBJ1-2,-,TRBD1,CASQREGARNYGYTF,TGTGCCAGCCAAAGGGAGGGGGCTCGGAACTATGGCTACACCTTC
TRBV30,TRBJ1-1,-,-,CATATGSEAFF,TGTGCCACCGCTACAGGGTCTGAAGCTTTCTTT
TRBV7-2,TRBJ1-4,-,TRBD1,CASSFGTGTREKLFF,TGTGCCAGCAGCTTTGGGACAGGGACGCGCGAAAAACTGTTTTTT
TRBV28,TRBJ1-2,few,TRBD1,CASTTGVGYTF,TGTGCCAGCACCACAGGGGTGGGCTACACCTTC
TRBV29-1,TRBJ1-4,few,TRBD1,CSVEDTGGNEKLFF,TGCAGCGTTGAAGATACAGGGGGAAATGAAAAACTGTTTTTT
TRBV4-3,TRBJ1-5,-,-,CASSLFVGNQPQHF,TGCGCCAGCAGCCTCTTCGTCGGCAATCAGCCCCAGCATTTT
TRBV7-8,TRBJ2-7,-,-,CASSLRGHYSYEQYF,TGTGCCAGCAGCCTAAGGGGACATTACTCCTACGAGCAGTACTTC